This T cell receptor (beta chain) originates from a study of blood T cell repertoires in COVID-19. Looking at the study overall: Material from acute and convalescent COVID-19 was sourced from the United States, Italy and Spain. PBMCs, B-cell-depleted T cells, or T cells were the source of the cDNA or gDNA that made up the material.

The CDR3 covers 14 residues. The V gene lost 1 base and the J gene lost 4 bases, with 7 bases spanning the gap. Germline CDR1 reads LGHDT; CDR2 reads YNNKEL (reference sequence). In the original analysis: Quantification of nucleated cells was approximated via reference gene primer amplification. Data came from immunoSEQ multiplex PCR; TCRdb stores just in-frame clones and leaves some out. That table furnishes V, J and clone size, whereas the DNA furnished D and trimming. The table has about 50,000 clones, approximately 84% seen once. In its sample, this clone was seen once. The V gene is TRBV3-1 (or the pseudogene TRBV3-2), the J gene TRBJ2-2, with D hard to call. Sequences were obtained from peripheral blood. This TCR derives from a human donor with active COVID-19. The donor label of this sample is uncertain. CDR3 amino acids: CASSQGAGTGELFF. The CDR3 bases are TGTGCCAGCAGCCAAGGGGCAGGCACCGGGGAGCTGTTTTTT.